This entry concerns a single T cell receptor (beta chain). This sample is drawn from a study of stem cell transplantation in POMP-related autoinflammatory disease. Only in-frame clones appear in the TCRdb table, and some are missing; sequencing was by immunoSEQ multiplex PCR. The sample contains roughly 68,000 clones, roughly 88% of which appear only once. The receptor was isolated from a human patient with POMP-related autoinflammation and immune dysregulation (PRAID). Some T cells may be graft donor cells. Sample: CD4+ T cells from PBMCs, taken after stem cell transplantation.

The chain's CDR3 is CASSLGRSGANVLTF. CDR3 nucleotide sequence: TGTGCCAGCAGCTTAGGGAGGTCTGGGGCCAACGTCCTGACTTTC. V and J are TRBV7-9 and TRBJ2-6; D might be TRBD2 (5 bases). Germline CDR1 reads SEHNR; CDR2 reads FQNEAQ (reference sequence). V gave up 1 base and J gave up 1 base, with 5 bases separating them. The CDR3 length is 15 residues. The full variable domain, rest sourced from reference TRBV7-9 and TRBJ2-6, is DTGVSQNPRHKITKRGQNVTFRCDPISEHNRLYWYRQTLGQGPEFLTYFQNEAQLEKSRLLSDRFSAERPKGSFSTLEIQRTEQGDSAMYLCASSLGRSGANVLTFGAGSRLTVL.